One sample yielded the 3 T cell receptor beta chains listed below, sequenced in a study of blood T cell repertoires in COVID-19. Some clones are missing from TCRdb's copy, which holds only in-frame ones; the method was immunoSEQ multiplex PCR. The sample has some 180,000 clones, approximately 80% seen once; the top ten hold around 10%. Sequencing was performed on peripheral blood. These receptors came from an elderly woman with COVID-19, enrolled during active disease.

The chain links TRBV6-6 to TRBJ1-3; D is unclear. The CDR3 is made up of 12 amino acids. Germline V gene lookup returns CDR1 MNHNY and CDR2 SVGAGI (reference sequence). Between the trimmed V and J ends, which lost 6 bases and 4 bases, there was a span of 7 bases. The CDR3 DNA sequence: TGTGCCAGCAGGACATCCGGAAACACCATATATTTT. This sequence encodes CASRTSGNTIYF.

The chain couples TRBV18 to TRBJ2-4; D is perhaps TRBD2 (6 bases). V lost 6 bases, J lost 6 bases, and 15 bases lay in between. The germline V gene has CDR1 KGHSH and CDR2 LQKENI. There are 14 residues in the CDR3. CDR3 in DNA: TGTGCCAGCTCCCCGTCGGGGGTCTCAAACATTCAGTACTTC. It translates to CASSPSGVSNIQYF.

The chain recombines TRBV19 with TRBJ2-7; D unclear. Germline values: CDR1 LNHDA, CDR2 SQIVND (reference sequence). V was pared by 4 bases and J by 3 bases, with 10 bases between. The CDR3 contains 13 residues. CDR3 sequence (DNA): TGTGCCAGTAGTACCCAACCCGGCTACGAGCAGTACTTC. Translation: CASSTQPGYEQYF.